The sequence of this T cell receptor (beta chain) was determined in a study of Ad26.COV2.S vaccination and SARS-CoV-2 variants. Background on the study: The vaccine Ad26.COV2.S was put into the muscle once, or twice with 56 days between. Notes on the study in general: Spike-specific TCR breadth was greater in vaccine than placebo recipients.

This CDR3 spans 16 amino acids. Per germline, CDR1 MDHEN and CDR2 SYDVKM. V lost 6 bases, J lost 4 bases, and 15 bases stayed unmatched. Treatment: over 15 received Ad26.COV2.S at low or high dose, single or two shots; five or six received placebo; per-sample allocation not given. Sampling happened 63 days after the first vaccine or placebo injection. Aged 18-55 years, donor was enrolled in Boston in about 2020. Data came from immunoSEQ multiplex PCR; TCRdb stores just in-frame clones and leaves some out. In the table there are a few hundred thousand clones, 88% of which are singletons. This clone was seen only once. Its antigen is not known.

The V gene is TRBV28, the J gene TRBJ2-7, with TRBD1 matching over 7 bases. The sequence came from a person between 18 and 59 years old who received the Ad26.COV2.S COVID-19 vaccine or a placebo. The sequenced sample was peripheral blood, obtained in a trial of Ad26.COV2.S vaccine versus placebo. The CDR3 sequence: CASSDRTGTAFYEQYF. The CDR3 nucleotides read TGTGCCAGCAGCGACCGCACCGGGACAGCATTTTACGAGCAGTACTTC.